This T cell receptor beta chain was sequenced for a study of blood T cell repertoires in COVID-19. Study as a whole: COVID-19 samples from acute and convalescent phases originated in the United States, Italy and Spain.

Authors' methods: Nucleated cell counts were estimated from reference gene primer amplification. TCRdb's table, derived via immunoSEQ multiplex PCR, lists solely in-frame clones and lacks some. D and trimming come from the DNA, and the V and J calls and clone size come from that table. The sample gives a few hundred thousand clones, 86% of which show up once; around 10% is in the top ten. V was pared by 3 bases and J by 2 bases, with 13 bases between. Germline V gene lookup returns CDR1 LGHNA and CDR2 YSLEER. This CDR3 is built from 15 residues. The TCR originated in a man in his forties who had recovered from COVID-19. Sequencing input: peripheral blood. The gene calls are TRBV4-3 and TRBJ1-1, with a tentative D call TRBD1 (6 bases). The CDR3 loop is CASSHHTGSNTEAFF. The CDR3, as DNA: TGCGCCAGCAGCCACCACACAGGGTCAAACACTGAAGCTTTCTTT.